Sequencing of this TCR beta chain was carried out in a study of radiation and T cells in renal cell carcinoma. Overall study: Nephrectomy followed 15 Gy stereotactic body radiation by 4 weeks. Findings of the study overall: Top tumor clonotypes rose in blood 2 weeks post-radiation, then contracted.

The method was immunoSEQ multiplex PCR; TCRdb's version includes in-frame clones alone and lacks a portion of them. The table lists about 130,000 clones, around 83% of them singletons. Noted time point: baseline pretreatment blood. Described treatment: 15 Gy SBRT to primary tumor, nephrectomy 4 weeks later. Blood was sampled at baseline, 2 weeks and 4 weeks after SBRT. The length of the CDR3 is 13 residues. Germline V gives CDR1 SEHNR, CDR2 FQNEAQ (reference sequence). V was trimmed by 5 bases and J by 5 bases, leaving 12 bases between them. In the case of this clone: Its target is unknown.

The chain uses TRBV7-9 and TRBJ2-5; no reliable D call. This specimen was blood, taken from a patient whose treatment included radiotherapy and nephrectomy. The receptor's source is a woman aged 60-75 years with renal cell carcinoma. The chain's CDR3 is CASSATDGETQYF. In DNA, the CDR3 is TGTGCCAGCAGCGCTACAGACGGGGAGACCCAGTACTTC.